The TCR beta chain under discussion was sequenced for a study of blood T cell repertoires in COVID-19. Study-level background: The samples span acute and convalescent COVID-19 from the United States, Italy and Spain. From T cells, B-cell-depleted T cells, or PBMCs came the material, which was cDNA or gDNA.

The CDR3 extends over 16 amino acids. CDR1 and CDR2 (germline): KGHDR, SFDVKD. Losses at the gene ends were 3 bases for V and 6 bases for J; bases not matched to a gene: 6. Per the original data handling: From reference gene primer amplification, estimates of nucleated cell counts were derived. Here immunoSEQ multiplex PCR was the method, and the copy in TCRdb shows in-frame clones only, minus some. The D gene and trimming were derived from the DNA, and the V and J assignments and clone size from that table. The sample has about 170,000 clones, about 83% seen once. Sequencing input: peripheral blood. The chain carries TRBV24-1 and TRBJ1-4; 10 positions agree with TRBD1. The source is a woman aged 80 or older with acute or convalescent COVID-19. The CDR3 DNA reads TGTGCCACCAGTGATCCAAGGACAGGGGGAGATGAAAAACTGTTTTTT. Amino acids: CATSDPRTGGDEKLFF.